This T cell receptor (beta chain) originates from a study of CXCR3-negative and CXCR3-positive naive CD8 T cells. The study, taken as a whole, reports: Relative to CXCR3-negative naive cells, CXCR3-positive naive cells had more hydrophobic TRB CDR3s.

Germline V CDR1 and CDR2: SGHAT, FQNNGV. This CDR3 has 14 amino acids. The TRB libraries of cDNA were built by UMI-labeled 5' RACE. Each CDR3 protein gets one entry in TCRdb, which reprocessed the 5' RACE reads and gives no DNA. The sample includes tens of thousands of distinct CDR3 sequences. About this clonotype itself: Its specificity is unknown.

Sequenced material: naive CXCR3+ CD8+ T cells from blood. Subset denoted: CD45RO-CCR7+CD27+CD95- naive CD8+ T cells expressing CXCR3 (TNR3+). The receptor comes from a human donor in good health. Some clones in this sample may be carry-over from other donors' samples. The chain is built from TRBV11-2 and TRBJ2-3. The CDR3 spells CASSKDSGADTQYF.